This TCR beta chain is drawn from a study of cytomegalovirus exposure and HLA in healthy donors. Study in general: HLA-typed donors were the source of some 80 million unique TCRs, which an early data release held. Ancestry clustering placed 70% to 90% of under 450 genotyped donors in the Caucasian-associated cluster.

Findings of the study overall: Sequencing likely generated an artifact that appeared as a cluster of highly shared sequence variants. Earlier analysis found most TCR beta V segments productive about 87% or about 30% of the time.

With 4 bases clipped from V and 3 bases from J, the junction kept 6 bases outside the gene matches. Germline values: CDR1 MGHRA, CDR2 YSYEKL. The CDR3 extends over 14 amino acids. The PCR used 60 Vbeta and 13 Jbeta primers. Clones were sequenced by immunoSEQ multiplex PCR, and TCRdb holds only the in-frame ones, with some missing. The sample shows roughly 130,000 clones, 84% of them seen only once. In regard to this clone: The antigen is unknown.

This chain joins TRBV4-1 and TRBJ2-7, with 7 bases identical to TRBD1. The source of this sequence is a man aged 45 to 65 in good health and CMV-seronegative. Specimen: PBMCs. This chain's CDR3 is CASSRLRGIYEQYF. The CDR3 DNA is TGCGCCAGCAGCCGCCTCAGGGGGATCTACGAGCAGTACTTC.